This T cell receptor beta chain was recovered during a study of blood T cell repertoires in COVID-19. Across the whole study: PBMCs, B-cell-depleted T cells, or T cells were the source of the cDNA or gDNA that made up the material.

Germline V gene data show CDR1 as LNHDA and CDR2 as SQIVND (reference sequence). The CDR3 runs to 12 residues. Between the trimmed V and J ends, which lost 9 bases and 10 bases, there was a span of 19 bases. Original handling: How many nucleated cells were present was estimated from reference gene primer amplification. Libraries were prepared by immunoSEQ multiplex PCR; TCRdb keeps only in-frame clonotypes and omits some of them. The V and J calls and clone size come from that table; D and trimming were worked out from the DNA. Here the sample spans about 210,000 clones, 75% to 90% being singletons. The TCR comes from a man in his forties or fifties with acute or convalescent COVID-19. V and J are TRBV19 and TRBJ2-7; no definite D call. The sequencing input was peripheral blood. CDR3 region: CASQTSPSRQYF. CDR3 DNA: TGTGCCAGCCAAACTTCCCCGAGCCGTCAGTACTTC.